This T cell receptor beta chain was documented in a study of OX40 agonist ivuxolimab in advanced cancers. Describing the broader study: Ivuxolimab, which targeted the costimulatory receptor OX40 (CD134), was an agonistic, fully human IgG2 monoclonal antibody. Intravenous ivuxolimab was administered to patients every 2 weeks at six dose levels: 0.01, 0.1, 0.3, 1.5, 3 and 10 mg/kg. Of the roughly 52 dose-escalation patients, hepatocellular carcinoma was present in 19, melanoma in some 15, renal cell carcinoma in 9 and head and neck cancer in 9. The dose-escalation cohort was roughly 83% male with a mean age of about 60 years, ranging from roughly 20 to 80. Patients were allowed to have had prior anti-PD-1, anti-PD-L1 or anti-CTLA-4 therapy, and around 41% of the dose-escalation patients had previously received checkpoint inhibitors. Partial responses occurred in three dose-escalation patients, of whom one had hepatocellular carcinoma and two had cutaneous melanoma. The purpose of peripheral TCRbeta sequencing was to test whether ivuxolimab changed TCR sequence diversity and led to clonal T-cell expansion. The paper describes the monotherapy dose-escalation part (N = 52 patients) of the phase I trial of ivuxolimab.

For sequencing of the TCRbeta CDR3 region, genomic DNA was extracted from the sorted cells. The immunoSEQ Assay was used to sequence the TCRbeta CDR3 regions. This immuneACCESS table, as held by TCRdb, lists in-frame sequences with V and J called but not all clones. Of the missing ones, under half trace to an unresolved V gene in checked studies; the others have no known cause. The sample yields tens of thousands of clones; 70% to 90% were counted once. The ten biggest clones cover more than 1.5% of the sample. Turning to this clone: It lacks a known antigen. Qualities for individual bases were not recorded, and no much larger clone is one base off.

V loses 2 bases of germline sequence and J loses 7 bases, and the interval between the two ends is 26 bases. For CDR1 and CDR2, the germline V gene lists SGHVS and FQNEAQ. CDR3 length: 19 amino acids, cysteine to phenylalanine. Only the CDR3 DNA is retained, 57 bases long and in frame from the first base. What the work shows at the level of the full study, not this receptor alone: Low levels of normalized T-cell clonal expansion were also shown by some nonresponding patients. Clonal expansion of both CD4+ and CD8+ blood T cells was observed from baseline to week 6 at doses 0.1 to 3.0 mg/kg. In the 0.1-3.0 mg/kg groups, partial responders were among the patients with the lowest normalized peripheral clonal expansion, particularly in CD8+ T cells. After ivuxolimab, more expanded clones were found on average in CD8+ T cells than in CD4+ T cells. Antigen specificity was not determined for the clonally expanded peripheral T cells.

Patients with autoimmune disease history or receiving systemic immunosuppression were excluded from the trial. Peripheral blood for TCR sequencing was drawn from every dose cohort at baseline, at cycle 4 day 1 and at cycle 7 day 1. Samples came from an open-label, multicenter, first-in-human phase I dose-escalation trial of ivuxolimab. The trial enrolled adults with locally advanced or metastatic head and neck squamous cell, hepatocellular, melanoma or renal cell carcinoma. CD4+ and CD8+ T cells were sorted separately from peripheral blood before TCR sequencing. The sequence derives from an adult with an advanced solid tumor such as melanoma, head and neck, liver or kidney cancer. Material: CD4+ or CD8+ T cells sorted from blood, obtained in a trial of the OX40 agonist ivuxolimab. The sequence is built from TRBV7-8 and TRBJ2-2; tentative D gene TRBD1, with 9 bases matching. Read as DNA, the sequence is TGTGCCAGCAGCTTACACAGGGGGCCAAGCGGGAGACTCGGCGGGGAGCTGTTTTTT. Translated, this gives CASSLHRGPSGRLGGELFF. This CDR3, with the reference TRBV7-8 and TRBJ2-2 proteins standing in past its ends, gives the full variable domain GAGVSQSPRYKVAKRGQDVALRCDPISGHVSLFWYQQALGQGPEFLTYFQNEAQLDKSGLPSDRFFAERPEGSVSTLKIQRTQQEDSAVYLCASSLHRGPSGRLGGELFFGEGSRLTVL.